The entry below gives a single T cell receptor (beta chain) sequence along with its context. This entry comes from a study of shared T cell receptors in the human thymus. Between the trimmed V and J ends, which lost 5 bases and 5 bases, there was a span of 9 bases. CDR1 SGHAT and CDR2 FQDESV come from the germline V gene (reference sequence). The CDR3 consists of 12 residues. Using immunoSEQ multiplex PCR, the repertoire was profiled, and TCRdb retains in-frame clones only, with some absent. Seen here are about 380,000 clones, 95% observed once, and the top ten hold approximately 0.018%. Source material: thymocytes. The TCR comes from a human donor. The chain employs TRBV11-1 and TRBJ2-5; unclear D gene. CDR3 DNA: TGTGCCAGCAGCAGCAGTGGGGAGACCCAGTACTTC. It is translated as CASSSSGETQYF.